This T cell receptor beta chain was recorded in a study of CD8+CD57+ T cells in acquired aplastic anemia. In the study overall: The DNA of sorted CD4+ and CD8+ cells averaged 3.2 ug.

For CDR3 and TCR beta VDJ profiling, genomic DNA was the template used. In TCRdb, the reads were re-called with MiXCR into one record per CDR3 protein. The data contain about 180,000 distinct CDR3 sequences, about three fifths of them seen just once; the ten biggest clones take up approximately 46%. Patients who underwent sequencing had shown CD8+CD57+ cell expansion by flow cytometry. Everyone among the patients had severe acquired aplastic anemia. No therapy had been given to the patients at the time of blood sampling. V lost 5 bases to trimming and J lost 8 bases, with 16 bases between them. CDR1 and CDR2 from the germline V gene are MGHDK and SYGVNS. The CDR3 covers 15 residues.

J is TRBJ1-6 and V is TRBV25-1; D call uncertain. This receptor was taken from a human donor with aplastic anemia. Sequencing used sorted CD4+, CD8+, or CD8+CD57+ T cells (not recorded which) from PBMCs. This chain's CDR3 is CASSTHSGNDSPLHF. CDR3 DNA sequence: TGTGCCAGCAGTACTCACAGCGGCAATGATTCACCCCTCCACTTT.